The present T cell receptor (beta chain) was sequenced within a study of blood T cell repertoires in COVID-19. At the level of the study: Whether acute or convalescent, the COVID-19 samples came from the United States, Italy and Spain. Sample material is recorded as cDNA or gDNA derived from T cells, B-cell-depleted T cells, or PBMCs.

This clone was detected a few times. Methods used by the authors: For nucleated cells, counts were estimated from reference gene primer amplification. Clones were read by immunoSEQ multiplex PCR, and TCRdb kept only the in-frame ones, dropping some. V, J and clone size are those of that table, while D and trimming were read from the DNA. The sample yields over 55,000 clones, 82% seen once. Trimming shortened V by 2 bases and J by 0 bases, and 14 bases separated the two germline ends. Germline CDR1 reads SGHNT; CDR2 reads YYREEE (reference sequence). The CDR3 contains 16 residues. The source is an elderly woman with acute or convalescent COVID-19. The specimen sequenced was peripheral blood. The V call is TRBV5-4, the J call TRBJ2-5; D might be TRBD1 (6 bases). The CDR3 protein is CASSLGGVSHQETQYF. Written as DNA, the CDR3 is TGTGCCAGCAGCTTAGGGGGAGTTAGCCACCAAGAGACCCAGTACTTC.